A single sample gave rise to the 28 T cell receptor beta chains below, sequenced in a study of blood T cell repertoires in COVID-19. Repertoires were generated with immunoSEQ multiplex PCR, while TCRdb's copy carries only in-frame clones and drops some. The sample yields under 300,000 clones, 65% to 85% seen once. The sequenced material came from peripheral blood. These receptors all stem from an elderly man with acute or convalescent COVID-19.

The gene calls are TRBV7-2 and TRBJ2-5; no reliable D call. The CDR3 is 14 residues long. Trimming cost V 4 bases and J 2 bases, with 11 bases left between them. Germline CDR1 and CDR2: SGHTA and FQGNSA. This chain's CDR3 is CASSSGRWQETQYF. DNA for the CDR3: TGTGCCAGCAGCTCAGGAAGGTGGCAAGAGACCCAGTACTTC.

The CDR3 sequence is CATSDFGRGGTDTQYF. The CDR3 nucleotides are TGTGCCACCAGTGATTTTGGCAGGGGAGGCACAGATACGCAGTATTTT. The chain uses TRBV24-1 and TRBJ2-3; the D gene is possibly TRBD1 (6 bases). CDR3 size: 16 residues. Germline assignment: CDR1 KGHDR and CDR2 SFDVKD. V was shortened by 1 base and J by 1 base, with 11 bases between the two germline ends.

The chain is built from TRBV5-8 and TRBJ2-1; 10 positions agree with TRBD1. This CDR3 is built from 16 residues. Germline CDR1 is SGHTS and CDR2 is YDEGEE. V lost 9 bases, J lost 7 bases, and 16 bases stayed unmatched. The CDR3 sequence: CATIPRQGAFQNEQFF. The DNA of the CDR3 is TGTGCCACCATCCCCCGACAGGGGGCGTTTCAGAATGAGCAGTTCTTC.

The gene calls are TRBV5-6 and TRBJ2-2; D is possibly TRBD1 (5 bases). This CDR3 region has 16 residues. The V end lost 3 bases, the J end lost 6 bases, and 18 bases lay between the germline ends. CDR1 and CDR2 (germline): SGHDT, YYEEEE. CDR3: CASSSGGQGGAGELFF. DNA for the CDR3: TGTGCCAGCAGCTCTGGTGGGCAGGGTGGGGCCGGGGAGCTGTTTTTT.

The chain couples TRBV11-2 to TRBJ1-2; no definite D call. Germline V gives CDR1 SGHAT, CDR2 FQNNGV. Trimming stripped 1 base from V and 1 base from J, with 4 bases between. The CDR3 extends over 13 amino acids. CDR3 sequence reads: CASSLAYNYGYTF. The CDR3 DNA follows: TGTGCCAGCAGCTTAGCTTATAACTATGGCTACACCTTC. The full variable domain, with the rest looked up from reference TRBV11-2 and TRBJ1-2, is EAGVAQSPRYKIIEKRQSVAFWCNPISGHATLYWYQQILGQGPKLLIQFQNNGVVDDSQLPKDRFSAERLKGVDSTLKIQPAKLEDSAVYLCASSLAYNYGYTFGSGTRLTVV.

The chain uses TRBV5-6 and TRBJ1-2, with 7 bases aligning to TRBD1. This CDR3 comprises 14 residues. Germline V lookup: CDR1 SGHDT, CDR2 YYEEEE. The trim removed 4 bases at V and 4 bases at J, leaving 7 bases unmatched. CDR3 nucleotides: TGTGCCAGCAGCCAACCGGGACAGCCCTATGGCTACACCTTC. Its protein is CASSQPGQPYGYTF.

This chain connects TRBV7-2 to TRBJ2-3; D is possibly TRBD2 (7 bases). Trimming pared 3 bases from V and 0 bases from J, leaving 13 bases between. Germline CDR1 SGHTA, CDR2 FQGNSA. The CDR3 totals 16 residues. The CDR3 sequence is CASSFLGGGSTDTQYF. The CDR3 DNA follows: TGTGCCAGCAGCTTCCTCGGCGGGGGCAGCACAGATACGCAGTATTTT.

The genes are TRBV11-2 and TRBJ1-2; D ambiguous. Germline-derived CDR1 and CDR2 are SGHAT and FQNNGV. CDR3 length equals 12 residues. Trimming cost V 5 bases and J 5 bases, with 9 bases left between them. CDR3 sequence: CASSHNSYGYTF. The DNA for the CDR3 is TGTGCCAGCAGCCACAACAGTTATGGCTACACCTTC.

This chain joins TRBV30 and TRBJ1-4, with TRBD1 as a possible D gene (5 bases). V shed 6 bases and J shed 8 bases, with 19 bases lying between them. Germline V lookup: CDR1 GTSNPN, CDR2 SVGIG (reference sequence). The CDR3 is made up of 14 amino acids. The CDR3 DNA is TGTGCCTGCACAGGCCGGGACGGGAGCGAAAAACTGTTTTTT. Protein: CACTGRDGSEKLFF.

The V and J genes are TRBV30 and TRBJ2-3; D gene uncertain. From germline, CDR1 is GTSNPN and CDR2 SVGIG (reference sequence). Trimming shortened V by 4 bases and J by 2 bases, and 16 bases separated the two germline ends. The CDR3 loop spans 15 amino acids. The CDR3 DNA sequence: TGTGCCTGGATCCGAACGGGTGTTCCCACAGATACGCAGTATTTT. It translates to CAWIRTGVPTDTQYF.

The chain is built from TRBV2 and TRBJ2-7; D is possibly TRBD2 (5 bases). CDR3 size: 14 residues. From germline, CDR1 is SNHLY and CDR2 FYNNEI. Trimming shortened V by 8 bases and J by 3 bases, and 17 bases separated the two germline ends. CDR3 amino acids: CASRERAVVYEQYF. The CDR3 DNA reads as TGTGCCAGCCGGGAAAGGGCAGTCGTCTACGAGCAGTACTTC.

V gene TRBV6-5 combines with J gene TRBJ1-6, with 7 nucleotides matching TRBD1. The junction had 9 bases not matched to a gene; V was cut back by 6 bases and J by 10 bases. The length of the CDR3 is 14 residues. Per germline, CDR1 MNHEY and CDR2 SVGAGI. CDR3 protein: CASSPGQRTSPLHF. DNA of the CDR3: TGTGCCAGCAGCCCGGGACAGCGAACCTCACCCCTCCACTTT.

The rearrangement joins TRBV19 to TRBJ1-3; D remains ambiguous. CDR3 length equals 12 residues. The germline V gene encodes CDR1 LNHDA and CDR2 SQIVND (reference sequence). Trimming stripped 4 bases from V and 3 bases from J, with 4 bases between. The DNA of the CDR3 is TGTGCCAGTAGTAGGAGTGGAAACACCATATATTTT. Translation gives CASSRSGNTIYF.

This sequence joins TRBV5-1 and TRBJ2-1, with 12 bases matching TRBD2. The germline gives CDR1 SGHRS, CDR2 YFSETQ. The CDR3 sequence is 16 residues long. After removal of 0 bases from V and 6 bases from J, the junction contained 4 bases not matched to a gene. CDR3 in amino acids: CASSLDLAGGPNEQFF. The CDR3 DNA reads as TGCGCCAGCAGCTTGGATCTAGCGGGGGGGCCCAATGAGCAGTTCTTC.

This clone was counted a single time. This rearrangement joins TRBV2 to TRBJ1-4, with 11 nucleotides matching TRBD1. CDR3 size: 14 residues. Germline V lookup: CDR1 SNHLY, CDR2 FYNNEI. The junction had 8 bases not matched to a gene; V was cut back by 6 bases and J by 11 bases. This chain's CDR3 is CASSLGQGARKLFF. The CDR3 bases are TGTGCCAGCAGCCTCGGACAGGGGGCTCGGAAACTGTTTTTT.

The J gene is TRBJ2-3, the V gene TRBV28; perhaps TRBD1 as D (6 bases). Trimming shortened V by 5 bases and J by 6 bases, and 15 bases separated the two germline ends. The CDR3 consists of 14 residues. Germline CDR1 reads MDHEN; CDR2 reads SYDVKM. The CDR3 is CASSLGQFKDTQYF. The CDR3 DNA reads TGTGCCAGCAGTCTCGGACAGTTCAAGGATACGCAGTATTTT.

The gene calls are TRBV5-1 and TRBJ1-3, with D hard to call. This CDR3 region has 15 residues. Germline CDR1 reads SGHRS; CDR2 reads YFSETQ. Between the trimmed V and J ends, which lost 5 bases and 0 bases, there was a span of 12 bases. CDR3 sequence: CASRWRETSGNTIYF. The CDR3, as DNA: TGCGCCAGCAGATGGAGGGAGACCTCTGGAAACACCATATATTTT.

The CDR3 sequence: CSASSGSPSNTGELFF. As DNA, the CDR3 is TGCAGTGCTAGTTCGGGGAGCCCCTCGAACACCGGGGAGCTGTTTTTT. The chain has TRBV20-1 and TRBJ2-2; D perhaps matches TRBD2 (5 bases). The germline V gene encodes CDR1 DFQATT and CDR2 SNEGSKA (reference sequence). The germline V and J ends were trimmed by 3 bases and 0 bases, with 14 bases remaining between them. The CDR3 runs to 16 residues.

V and J are TRBV7-8 and TRBJ2-1; 12 positions agree with TRBD1. V shed 2 bases, J shed 8 bases, and the junction held 7 bases outside the gene matches. Germline V gene lookup returns CDR1 SGHVS and CDR2 FQNEAQ. The CDR3 runs to 16 residues. The CDR3 reads CASSLWSGQGAYEQFF. CDR3 bases: TGTGCCAGCAGCTTATGGTCGGGACAGGGGGCGTATGAGCAGTTCTTC.

This clone came up a few times. The V gene is TRBV6-2 or TRBV6-3, the J gene TRBJ2-3; a possible D gene is TRBD1 (7 bases). V lost 2 bases to trimming and J lost 6 bases, with 18 bases between them. This CDR3 comprises 16 residues. Germline assignment: CDR1 MNHEY and CDR2 SVGEGT. CDR3 DNA sequence: TGTGCCAGCAGTTACCAGACAGGGACTTTGCTGGATACGCAGTATTTT. It encodes CASSYQTGTLLDTQYF.

The chain links TRBV28 to TRBJ2-7; D is unclear. The CDR3 runs to 11 residues. Trimming removed 5 bases at V and 3 bases at J, with 5 bases between. CDR1 is MDHEN and CDR2 is SYDVKM in the germline V gene. CDR3 nucleotides: TGTGCCAGCAGTGTACTCTACGAGCAGTACTTC. It specifies CASSVLYEQYF. The entire variable domain, with the rest obtained from reference TRBV28 and TRBJ2-7, is as follows: DVKVTQSSRYLVKRTGEKVFLECVQDMDHENMFWYRQDPGLGLRLIYFSYDVKMKEKGDIPEGYSVSREKKERFSLILESASTNQTSMYLCASSVLYEQYFGPGTRLTVT.

The DNA of the CDR3 is TGTGCCAGCAGTGTAACAGGGAACGAGCAGTACTTC. Protein: CASSVTGNEQYF. The chain is built from TRBV28 and TRBJ2-7, with D perhaps TRBD1 (6 bases). This CDR3 comprises 12 residues. V shed 5 bases and J shed 5 bases, with 10 bases lying between them. Germline V gene lookup returns CDR1 MDHEN and CDR2 SYDVKM.

The chain couples TRBV18 to TRBJ2-1; D gene unclear. CDR1 is KGHSH and CDR2 is LQKENI in the germline V gene. The CDR3 loop spans 15 amino acids. Trimming took off 3 bases at V and 4 bases at J, with 13 bases between the two ends. The chain's CDR3 is CASSPQVPPYNEQFF. Here the CDR3 DNA reads TGTGCCAGCTCACCCCAGGTCCCCCCATACAATGAGCAGTTCTTC.

V usage is TRBV11-3 and J usage is TRBJ2-5, with TRBD2 identical over 9 bases. V dropped 0 bases and J dropped 2; count of bases not matched to a gene: 4. The CDR3 contains 16 residues. Germline CDR1 is SGHNT and CDR2 is YENEEA. CDR3 amino acids: CASSLEWSGGQETQYF. CDR3 coding DNA: TGTGCCAGCAGCTTAGAGTGGAGCGGGGGGCAAGAGACCCAGTACTTC.

The gene calls are TRBV7-3 and TRBJ2-7; 8 nucleotides align to TRBD2. Trimming at V came to 4 bases and at J to 4 bases, leaving 9 bases not matched to a gene. The CDR3 consists of 15 residues. The germline V gene encodes CDR1 SGHTA and CDR2 FQGTGA. The CDR3 protein is CASSSQAGAGYEQYF. CDR3 DNA sequence: TGTGCCAGCAGCTCACAAGCGGGAGCAGGGTACGAGCAGTACTTC.

The rearrangement links TRBV19 to TRBJ2-3; no clear D. Per the germline V gene, CDR1 is LNHDA and CDR2 is SQIVND (reference sequence). Trimming stripped 1 base from V and 1 base from J, with 6 bases between. The CDR3 consists of 14 residues. The chain's CDR3 is CASSIAAGTDTQYF. The CDR3 DNA follows: TGTGCCAGTAGTATAGCTGCGGGCACAGATACGCAGTATTTT.

This clone showed up just a few times. The V and J genes are TRBV11-2 and TRBJ2-7; 8 bases are a match to TRBD2. The CDR3 contains 18 residues. CDR1 is SGHAT and CDR2 is FQNNGV in the germline V gene. V trimming: 1 base; J trimming: 3 bases; junction bases outside the gene matches: 14. The DNA of the CDR3 is TGTGCCAGCAGCTTAGGACATCCAAGAGCGGGGGAATTCTACGAGCAGTACTTC. Translation: CASSLGHPRAGEFYEQYF.

This chain links TRBV5-1 with TRBJ2-7, with D possibly being TRBD1 (6 bases). Germline loops: CDR1 SGHRS, CDR2 YFSETQ. This CDR3 has 15 residues. The V and J ends lost 3 bases and 1 base respectively, with 14 bases between them. CDR3 bases: TGCGCCAGCAGCTCAGGGACAACGTATTCCTACGAGCAGTACTTC. This encodes CASSSGTTYSYEQYF.